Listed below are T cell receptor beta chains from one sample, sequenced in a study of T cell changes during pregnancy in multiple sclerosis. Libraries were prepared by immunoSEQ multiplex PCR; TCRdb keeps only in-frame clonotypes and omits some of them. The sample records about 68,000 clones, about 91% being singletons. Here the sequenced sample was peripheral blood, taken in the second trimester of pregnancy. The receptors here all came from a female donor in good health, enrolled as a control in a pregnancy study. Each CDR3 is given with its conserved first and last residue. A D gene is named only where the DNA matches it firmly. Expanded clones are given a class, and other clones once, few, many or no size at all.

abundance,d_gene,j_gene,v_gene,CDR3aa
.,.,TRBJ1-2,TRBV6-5,CASSYGGAGGYTF
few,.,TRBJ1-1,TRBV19,CASSLRGGTEAFF
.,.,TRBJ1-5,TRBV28,CASSSPGNQPQHF
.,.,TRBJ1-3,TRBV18,CASSPKPGSGNTIYF
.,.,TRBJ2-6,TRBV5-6,CASSPQGSGANVLTF
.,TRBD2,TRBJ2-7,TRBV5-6,CASSPGWLADAYEQYF
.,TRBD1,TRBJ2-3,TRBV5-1,CASSAEGAGGGDTQYF
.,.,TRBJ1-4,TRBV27,CASSSHGGAEKLFF
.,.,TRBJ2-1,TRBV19,CASSIGEGSYNEQFF
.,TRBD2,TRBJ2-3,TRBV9,CASSLRLAGADTQYF
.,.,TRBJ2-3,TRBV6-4,CASSGGVTDTQYF
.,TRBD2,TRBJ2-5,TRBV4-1,CASSQGGLKYF
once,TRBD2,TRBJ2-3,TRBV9,CASSVSGREDTQYF
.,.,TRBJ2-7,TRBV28,CATQGYAYEQYF
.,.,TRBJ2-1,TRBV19,CASSISQDNEQFF
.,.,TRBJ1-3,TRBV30,CAWRRGSGNTIYF
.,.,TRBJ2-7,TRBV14,CASSQGTGISYEQYF
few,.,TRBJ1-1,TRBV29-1,CSVEKAASTEAFF
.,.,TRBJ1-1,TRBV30,CAWSVRDTEAFF
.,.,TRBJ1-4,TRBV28,CWGLREKLFF
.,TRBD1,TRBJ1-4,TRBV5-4,CASSLGGTGFQKLFF
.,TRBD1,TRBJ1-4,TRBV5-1,CASSGGQGGNEKLFF
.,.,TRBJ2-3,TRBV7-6,CASSLGDVADTQYF
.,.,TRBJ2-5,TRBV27,CASSLTGTTRGSQYF
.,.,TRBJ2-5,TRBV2,CASTGEQETQYF
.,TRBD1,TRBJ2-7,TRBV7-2,CASSLVGDSYEQYF
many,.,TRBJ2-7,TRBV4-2,CASSLEAGGFYEQYF
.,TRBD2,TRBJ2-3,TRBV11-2,CASRLRGRSIDTQYF
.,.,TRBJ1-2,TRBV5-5,CASSIGDRANYGYTF
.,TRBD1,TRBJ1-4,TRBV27,CASRGVGTGYEKLFF
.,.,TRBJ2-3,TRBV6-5,CASSIDRTDTQYF
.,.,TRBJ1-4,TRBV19,CASSPPQGSGEKLFF
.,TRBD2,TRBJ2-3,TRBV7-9,CASSLGQRDGGDTQYF
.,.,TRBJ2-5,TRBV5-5,CASSFGQEGIGGRETQYF
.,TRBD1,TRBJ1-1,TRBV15,CATSREGTGTTEAFF
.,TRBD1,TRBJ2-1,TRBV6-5,CASGFYRGDEQFF
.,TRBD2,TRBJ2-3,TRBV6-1,CASSSGTSEADTQYF
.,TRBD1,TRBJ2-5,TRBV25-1,CASNTVGQEETQYF
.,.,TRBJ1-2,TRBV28,CASSSQGPNYGYTF
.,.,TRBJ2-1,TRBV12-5,CASGLVEDKQFF
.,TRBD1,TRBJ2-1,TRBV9,CASSVSIGQEVNEQFF
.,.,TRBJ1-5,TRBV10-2,CASRSGTHSNQPQHF
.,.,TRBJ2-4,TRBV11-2,CASTLDRGHQNIQYF
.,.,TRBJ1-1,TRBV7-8,CASSFSPGTEAFF
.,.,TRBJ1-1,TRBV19,CASSVKRGGTEAFF
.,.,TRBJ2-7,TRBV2,CASIGTHYEQYF
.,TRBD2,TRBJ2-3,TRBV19,CASSRTSGRSDRSKRDTQYF
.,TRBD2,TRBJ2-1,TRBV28,CASSYHLAGGPVEQFF
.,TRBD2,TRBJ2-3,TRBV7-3,CASSQTPGLAIDTQYF
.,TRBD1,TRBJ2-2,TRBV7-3,CASSSSGTENTGELFF
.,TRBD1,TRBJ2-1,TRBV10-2,CASTKTGNNEQFF
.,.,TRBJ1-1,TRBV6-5,CASREPGVEAFF
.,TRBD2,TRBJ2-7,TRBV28,CASSPHGGSSYEQYF
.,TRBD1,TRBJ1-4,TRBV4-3,CASSQGDRDNEKLFF